This entry lists 10 T cell receptor beta chains sequenced from one sample in a study of CD8+CD57+ T cells in acquired aplastic anemia. TCR beta VDJ and CDR3 were profiled, and genomic DNA was the template. TCRdb passed the reads through MiXCR, listing each CDR3 protein once. The sample lists some 170,000 distinct CDR3 sequences; 40% to 55% were seen once. Before being chosen for sequencing, patients had shown CD8+CD57+ cell expansion by flow cytometry. Sequencing was done on a sample of sorted CD4+, CD8+, or CD8+CD57+ T cells (not recorded which) from PBMCs. These receptors all come from a human donor with aplastic anemia.

Remarks on this clonotype: A read error may be the cause here, since a much bigger clone is one base away. The chain combines TRBV5-1 with TRBJ2-5; 8 positions agree with TRBD1. This CDR3 has 13 amino acids. Germline V gene sequence: CDR1 SGHRS, CDR2 YFSETQ. The DNA for the CDR3 is TGCGCCGGCAGCCCTAGACAGGGGGAGACCCAGTACTTC. Translating gives CAGSPRQGETQYF.

The chain links TRBV7-6 to TRBJ2-7; possibly TRBD1 for D (6 bases). TRBJ2-5 matches the DNA end more closely, so the J call is doubtful. The V gene's germline CDR1 is SGHVS and CDR2 FNYEAQ. This CDR3 comprises 13 residues. CDR3 in DNA: TGTGCCAGCCACACAGGGATACAAGAGACCCAGTACTTC. Residues: CASHTGIQETQYF.

At least ten counts were recorded for this clonotype. The V gene is TRBV20-1, the J gene TRBJ1-5; D uncertain. The CDR3 covers 15 residues. Between the trimmed V and J ends, which lost 3 bases and 6 bases, there was a span of 18 bases. From germline, CDR1 is DFQATT and CDR2 SNEGSKA (reference sequence). This CDR3 is CSARLGGNVGQPQHF. The DNA of the CDR3 is TGCAGTGCTAGGCTCGGAGGTAACGTGGGTCAGCCCCAGCATTTT.

This clonotype was seen only a few times. The chain combines TRBV25-1 with TRBJ1-2; TRBD1 agrees at 11 bases. Germline lookup yields CDR1 MGHDK and CDR2 SYGVNS. The trim removed 6 bases at V and 6 bases at J, leaving 12 bases unmatched. This CDR3 has 16 amino acids. The CDR3 region is CASRKPAGTGGDGYTF. CDR3 DNA: TGTGCCAGCAGGAAGCCCGCAGGGACAGGGGGAGATGGCTACACCTTC.

Concerning this clonotype: A read error may account for a junction end that differs from germline. The chain has TRBV7-9 and TRBJ1-1, with a possible D match to TRBD1 (5 bases). CDR1 and CDR2 (germline): SEHNR, FQNEAQ (reference sequence). The CDR3 spans 12 residues. The CDR3 reads CASRLGEFEAFF. As DNA, the CDR3 is TGTGCCAGCAGGTTAGGGGAATTTGAAGCTTTCTTT.

V is TRBV24-1 and J is TRBJ2-5; D ambiguous. V was trimmed by 9 bases and J by 7 bases, leaving 5 bases between them. This CDR3 region has 9 residues. Germline values: CDR1 KGHDR, CDR2 SFDVKD. CDR3 loop: CATQRTQYF. CDR3 nucleotide sequence: TGTGCCACCCAACGGACCCAGTACTTC.

This clonotype occurred many times. Compared with germline, one end of the junction differs, possibly owing to a read error. This rearrangement joins TRBV7-9 to TRBJ1-2, with 8 bases matching TRBD1. The CDR3 totals 13 residues. From germline, CDR1 is SEHNR and CDR2 FQNEAQ (reference sequence). The CDR3 nucleotides read TGTGCCAGCAGCGCGGACAGGGATGGTGGCTTCACCTTC. It codes for CASSADRDGGFTF.

The chain carries TRBV7-9 and TRBJ1-3, with a weak D call TRBD1 (5 bases). Germline V gene lookup returns CDR1 SEHNR and CDR2 FQNEAQ (reference sequence). The germline V and J ends were trimmed by 5 bases and 2 bases, with 10 bases remaining between them. There are 14 residues in the CDR3. CDR3: CASSPSRAGNTIYF. The CDR3 DNA is TGTGCCAGCAGCCCAAGCAGGGCTGGAAACACCATATATTTT.

In this sample, this clonotype turned up many times. The chain joins TRBV19 to TRBJ1-6, with 12 positions matching TRBD1. The V gene's germline CDR1 is LNHDA and CDR2 SQIVND (reference sequence). This CDR3 region has 15 residues. V shed 4 bases, J shed 10 bases, and the junction held 5 bases outside the gene matches. The CDR3 loop reads CASSTTGTGGSPLHF. The DNA of the CDR3 is TGTGCCAGTAGTACGACCGGGACAGGGGGCTCACCCCTCCACTTT.

V is TRBV6-2 or TRBV6-3 and J is TRBJ2-7; no definite D call. This CDR3 comprises 14 residues. V was cut by 0 bases and J by 3 bases, with 9 bases left in between. Germline CDR1 MNHEY, CDR2 SVGEGT. The DNA of the CDR3 is TGTGCCAGCAGTTACTCGATTGGTGGCTACGAGCAGTACTTC. Protein: CASSYSIGGYEQYF.